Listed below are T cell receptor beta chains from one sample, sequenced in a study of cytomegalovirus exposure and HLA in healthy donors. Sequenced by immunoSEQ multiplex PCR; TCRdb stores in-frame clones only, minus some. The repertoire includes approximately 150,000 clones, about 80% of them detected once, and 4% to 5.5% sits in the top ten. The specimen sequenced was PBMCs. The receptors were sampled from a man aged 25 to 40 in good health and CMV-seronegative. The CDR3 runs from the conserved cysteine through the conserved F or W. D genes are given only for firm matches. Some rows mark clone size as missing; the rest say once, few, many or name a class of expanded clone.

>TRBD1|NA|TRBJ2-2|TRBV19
CASSARQGLGELFF
TGTGCCAGTAGTGCGAGACAGGGGTTGGGGGAGCTGTTTTTT
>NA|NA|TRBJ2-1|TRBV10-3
CAISQGQAFYNEQFF
TGTGCCATCAGCCAGGGGCAGGCCTTTTACAATGAGCAGTTCTTC
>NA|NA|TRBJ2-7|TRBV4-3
CASSLEPGNEQYF
TGCGCCAGCAGTTTAGAACCGGGGAACGAGCAGTACTTC
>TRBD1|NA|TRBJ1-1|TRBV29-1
CSADRGLNTEAFF
TGCAGCGCTGACAGGGGGCTGAACACTGAAGCTTTCTTT
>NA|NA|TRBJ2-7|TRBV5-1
CASSFIGSLSYEQYF
TGCGCCAGCAGCTTTATCGGGTCCCTCTCCTACGAGCAGTACTTC
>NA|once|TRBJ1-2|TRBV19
CASSVSGGYGYTF
TGTGCCAGTAGTGTCTCCGGGGGGTATGGCTACACCTTC
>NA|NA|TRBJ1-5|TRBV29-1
CSVCFGGGNQPQHF
TGCAGCGTTTGTTTCGGGGGGGGCAATCAGCCCCAGCATTTT
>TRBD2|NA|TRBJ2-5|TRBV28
CASRMTAGGPLGETQYF
TGTGCCAGCAGGATGACAGCGGGGGGGCCGTTAGGGGAGACCCAGTACTTC
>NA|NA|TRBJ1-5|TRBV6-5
CASGSRSGSNQPQHF
TGTGCCAGCGGGTCGAGGTCGGGGAGCAATCAGCCCCAGCATTTT
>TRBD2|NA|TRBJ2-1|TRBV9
CASSPFSGVYNEQFF
TGTGCCAGCAGCCCATTTAGCGGGGTCTATAATGAGCAGTTCTTC
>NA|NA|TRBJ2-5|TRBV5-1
CASSRQTRETQYF
TGCGCCAGCAGCCGACAGACTAGGGAGACCCAGTACTTC
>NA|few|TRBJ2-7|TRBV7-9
CSSSFDSYEQYF
TGTTCCAGCAGCTTCGACAGCTACGAGCAGTACTTC
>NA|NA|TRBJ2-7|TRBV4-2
CASSRQGESPGREQYF
TGTGCCAGCAGCCGACAAGGGGAATCCCCCGGCAGGGAGCAGTACTTC
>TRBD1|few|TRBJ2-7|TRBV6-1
CASSATGPYEQYF
TGTGCCAGCAGTGCGACAGGGCCCTACGAGCAGTACTTC
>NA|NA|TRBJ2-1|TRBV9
CASSQWGELEPYNEQFF
TGTGCCAGCAGCCAGTGGGGGGAATTGGAGCCCTACAATGAGCAGTTCTTC
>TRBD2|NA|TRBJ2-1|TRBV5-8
CASSLGRLAGHNEQFF
TGTGCCAGCAGCTTGGGTCGACTAGCGGGACACAATGAGCAGTTCTTC
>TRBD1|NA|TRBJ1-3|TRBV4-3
CASSPRTGRGNTIYF
TGCGCCAGCAGCCCTCGGACAGGGAGAGGAAACACCATATATTTT
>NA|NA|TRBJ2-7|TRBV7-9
CASSLVLGSGEQYF
TGTGCCAGCAGCTTAGTGTTGGGGTCGGGGGAGCAGTACTTC
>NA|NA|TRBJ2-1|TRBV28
CASSFTERNEQFF
TGTGCCAGCAGTTTTACCGAGCGCAATGAGCAGTTCTTC
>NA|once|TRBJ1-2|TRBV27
CASSLSFRDYGYTF
TGTGCCAGCAGTTTATCTTTTCGGGACTATGGCTACACCTTC
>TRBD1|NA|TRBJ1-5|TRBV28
CASRYDRGYQPQHF
TGTGCCAGCAGATACGACAGGGGATATCAGCCCCAGCATTTT